This T cell receptor beta chain was sequenced for a study of blood T cell repertoires in COVID-19. Overall study: Samples came from the United States, Italy and Spain, spanning acute and convalescent COVID-19. Sources were T cells, B-cell-depleted T cells, or PBMCs; the material itself was cDNA or gDNA.

Original handling: Researchers report that nucleated cell counts were estimated from reference gene primer amplification. Assay used: immunoSEQ multiplex PCR; TCRdb lists only in-frame clones, some missing. V and J calls and clone size are given by that table; D and trimming were obtained from the DNA. This repertoire shows approximately 300,000 clones, approximately 90% found once; its top ten account for roughly 4.1%. V lost 0 bases and J lost 6, with 11 bases in between. The CDR3 is 14 amino acids. Germline assignment: CDR1 LGHDT and CDR2 YNNKEL (reference sequence). The chain joins TRBV3-1 (or the pseudogene TRBV3-2) to TRBJ1-2; a weak D match, TRBD1 (6 bases). The sequence was obtained from a woman in her forties or fifties with active or convalescent COVID-19. The sequencing input was peripheral blood. The CDR3 protein is CASSQEARGHGYTF. The CDR3 nucleotides read TGTGCCAGCAGCCAAGAGGCCAGGGGTCATGGCTACACCTTC.